These 22 T cell receptor beta chains came from one sample sequenced in a study of cytomegalovirus exposure and HLA in healthy donors. Primers included in the PCR were 60 Vbeta and 13 Jbeta primers. Assay: immunoSEQ multiplex PCR; the TCRdb copy retains only in-frame clones and omits some. The repertoire holds about 140,000 clones, with around three quarters as singletons. The sequenced sample was PBMCs. The receptors stem from a woman between 18 and 29 years old in good health and CMV-seropositive.

CDR3: CASSSAGGGANEQFF. In nucleotides, the CDR3 is TGCGCCAGCAGCTCGGCCGGGGGGGGCGCGAATGAGCAGTTCTTC. V is TRBV5-1 and J is TRBJ2-1, with 8 nucleotides matching TRBD2. CDR1 SGHRS and CDR2 YFSETQ come from the germline V gene. With 3 bases clipped from V and 7 bases from J, the junction kept 9 bases outside the gene matches. CDR3 length: 15 amino acids.

This chain connects TRBV28 to TRBJ1-2, with D perhaps TRBD1 (5 bases). Germline loops: CDR1 MDHEN, CDR2 SYDVKM. The CDR3 length is 12 residues. The ends were cut back, 8 bases at V and 5 bases at J, with 12 bases in the middle. CDR3 residues: CASWQGGYGYTF. Here the CDR3 DNA reads TGTGCCAGCTGGCAGGGAGGATATGGCTACACCTTC.

V and J are TRBV14 and TRBJ1-4; 7 bases are a match to TRBD1. V dropped 0 bases and J dropped 11; count of bases not matched to a gene: 12. Germline lookup yields CDR1 SGHDN and CDR2 FVKESK. The CDR3 contains 16 residues. CDR3 residues: CASSQERTGPMGKLFF. In nucleotides, the CDR3 is TGTGCCAGCAGCCAAGAGAGGACAGGCCCAATGGGGAAACTGTTTTTT.

The rearrangement joins TRBV29-1 to TRBJ2-7; 7 nucleotides line up with TRBD1. Trimming removed 6 bases from V and 2 bases from J; junction bases left unmatched: 7. CDR1 and CDR2 from the germline V gene are SQVTM and ANQGSEA. The CDR3 has 13 amino acids. CDR3 amino acids: CSVRGQITYEQYF. The CDR3 region has the DNA TGCAGCGTGAGGGGACAGATCACCTACGAGCAGTACTTC.

CDR3: CASSSPGQNTEAFF. In DNA, the CDR3 is TGTGCCAGTAGTTCTCCAGGGCAGAACACTGAAGCTTTCTTT. V and J are TRBV19 and TRBJ1-1, with D maybe TRBD1 (5 bases). Germline CDR1 reads LNHDA; CDR2 reads SQIVND (reference sequence). CDR3 length equals 14 residues. V gave up 5 bases and J gave up 1 base, with 11 bases separating them.

This rearrangement joins TRBV25-1 to TRBJ1-1; D is possibly TRBD1 (6 bases). This CDR3 contains 12 residues. V lost 9 bases and J lost 5, with 13 bases in between. Germline assignment: CDR1 MGHDK and CDR2 SYGVNS. CDR3 coding DNA: TGTGCCAGTGGGGACACAGGAACTGAAGCTTTCTTT. This sequence encodes CASGDTGTEAFF.

In nucleotides, the CDR3 is TGTGCCAGCAGTGAATATAGCACAGGGCCCTATGGCTACACCTTC. It encodes CASSEYSTGPYGYTF. V usage is TRBV25-1 and J usage is TRBJ1-2; TRBD1 is a possible D gene (6 bases). Germline CDR1 MGHDK, CDR2 SYGVNS. The CDR3 loop spans 15 amino acids. V lost 0 bases to trimming and J lost 4 bases, with 12 bases between them.

This chain uses TRBV6-1 with TRBJ2-7, with D maybe TRBD2 (6 bases). Germline V gene lookup returns CDR1 MNHNS and CDR2 SASEGT. The length of the CDR3 is 14 residues. Trimming took off 0 bases at V and 1 base at J, with 7 bases between the two ends. The CDR3 sequence is CASSEAEGSYEQYF. DNA of the CDR3: TGTGCCAGCAGTGAAGCGGAGGGATCCTACGAGCAGTACTTC.

V and J are TRBV7-2 and TRBJ1-4; the D is unclear. The CDR3 consists of 15 residues. Trimming stripped 1 base from V and 4 bases from J, with 10 bases between. The germline gives CDR1 SGHTA, CDR2 FQGNSA. CDR3 protein: CASSLGGWSNEKLFF. The CDR3 DNA reads TGTGCCAGCAGCTTAGGTGGATGGAGTAATGAAAAACTGTTTTTT.

J is TRBJ2-7 and V is TRBV4-1; perhaps TRBD1 as D (5 bases). CDR1 is MGHRA, CDR2 YSYEKL, per germline. V lost 4 bases to trimming and J lost 2 bases, with 12 bases between them. The CDR3 covers 14 residues. The chain's CDR3 is CASSPTTAAYEQYF. The DNA for the CDR3 is TGCGCCAGCAGCCCAACGACAGCCGCCTACGAGCAGTACTTC.

This chain connects TRBV6-5 to TRBJ1-1; 8 positions agree with TRBD1. Trimming took 6 bases from V and 7 from J; bases not matched to a gene: 10. Germline CDR1 is MNHEY and CDR2 is SVGAGI. The CDR3 runs to 14 residues. The CDR3 is CASRGQGAEFEAFF. CDR3 nucleotide sequence: TGTGCCAGCAGAGGGCAGGGGGCGGAATTTGAAGCTTTCTTT.

The rearrangement uses TRBV7-9 and TRBJ1-3, with no clear D. CDR1 SEHNR and CDR2 FQNEAQ come from the germline V gene (reference sequence). This CDR3 contains 13 residues. The CDR3 DNA reads as TGTGCTAGCGGCAGGTACTCTGGAAACACCATATATTTT. This codes for CASGRYSGNTIYF.

This rearrangement joins TRBV5-6 to TRBJ1-4; 9 nucleotides agree with TRBD1. The V and J ends lost 1 base and 8 bases, in that order; junction bases with no gene match: 6. Germline V gene data show CDR1 as SGHDT and CDR2 as YYEEEE. The CDR3 contains 15 residues. CDR3 nucleotides: TGTGCCAGCAGCTTGTTGGGACAGGGCACCGAAAAACTGTTTTTT. Residues: CASSLLGQGTEKLFF.

This chain connects TRBV27 to TRBJ2-5; 11 bases align to TRBD2. The germline V gene encodes CDR1 MNHEY and CDR2 SMNVEV (reference sequence). This CDR3 has 16 amino acids. Trimming took 4 bases from V and 7 from J; bases not matched to a gene: 11. CDR3 nucleotide sequence: TGTGCCAGCAGTTGCACTAGCGGGGGCTCCTACCGGACCCAGTACTTC. It codes for CASSCTSGGSYRTQYF.

The CDR3: CASSPRRGEKLFF. CDR3 DNA sequence: TGTGCCAGCAGCCCGCGGAGGGGTGAAAAACTGTTTTTT. The chain employs TRBV7-9 and TRBJ1-4, with D tentatively TRBD1 (5 bases). The CDR3 loop spans 13 amino acids. Trimming removed 5 bases at V and 7 bases at J, with 11 bases between. Germline V CDR1 and CDR2: SEHNR, FQNEAQ (reference sequence).

The chain joins TRBV28 to TRBJ1-6, with TRBD1 as a possible D gene (5 bases). Trimming shortened V by 2 bases and J by 5 bases, and 10 bases separated the two germline ends. CDR3 length: 15 residues. Germline CDR1 and CDR2: MDHEN and SYDVKM. CDR3 DNA: TGTGCCAGCAGTTTAATCGACAGAGATAATTCACCCCTCCACTTT. This codes for CASSLIDRDNSPLHF.

This clone was counted a few times. The chain has TRBV7-9 and TRBJ2-5; 10 bases match TRBD2. This CDR3 has 16 residues. Unmatched junction bases numbered 11, after V lost 3 bases and J lost 7 bases. CDR1 is SEHNR and CDR2 is FQNEAQ in the germline V gene (reference sequence). For the CDR3, the DNA is TGTGCCAGCAGCTTCCCCCGGCTAGCGGGGGTCGTGACCCAGTACTTC. This sequence encodes CASSFPRLAGVVTQYF.

The chain carries TRBV2 and TRBJ1-5, with a tentative D call TRBD1 (5 bases). CDR1 and CDR2 from the germline V gene are SNHLY and FYNNEI. This CDR3 contains 14 residues. Trimming removed 4 bases from V and 1 base from J, with 8 bases in between. The CDR3 sequence: CASSGRGSNQPQHF. CDR3 DNA sequence: TGTGCCAGCAGTGGGAGGGGAAGCAATCAGCCCCAGCATTTT.

The V and J genes are TRBV5-4 and TRBJ2-7; a possible D gene is TRBD2 (5 bases). V was trimmed by 4 bases and J by 0 bases, leaving 11 bases between them. This CDR3 comprises 14 residues. Germline CDR1 reads SGHNT; CDR2 reads YYREEE (reference sequence). CDR3 DNA sequence: TGTGCCAGCAGCCACAAGACTAACTCCTACGAGCAGTACTTC. Protein sequence: CASSHKTNSYEQYF.

This chain joins TRBV5-1 and TRBJ1-1, with TRBD1 matching over 8 bases. Germline CDR1 reads SGHRS; CDR2 reads YFSETQ. V shed 0 bases, J shed 1 base, and the junction held 2 bases outside the gene matches. This CDR3 has 15 residues. The CDR3 DNA follows: TGCGCCAGCAGCTTGGGGGACAGGCGGAACACTGAAGCTTTCTTT. It encodes CASSLGDRRNTEAFF.

The chain couples TRBV30 to TRBJ2-1, with D hard to call. This CDR3 has 14 residues. V lost 4 bases and J lost 6, with 16 bases in between. The germline V gene has CDR1 GTSNPN and CDR2 SVGIG (reference sequence). As DNA, the CDR3 is TGTGCCTGGACGTTTAGTCGAGCAGGCAATGAGCAGTTCTTC. Translated, it gives CAWTFSRAGNEQFF.

This rearrangement joins TRBV30 to TRBJ2-4; the D is unclear. This CDR3 region has 14 residues. Looked up from germline, CDR1 is GTSNPN and CDR2 is SVGIG (reference sequence). Trimming stripped 2 bases from V and 2 bases from J, with 10 bases between. CDR3 bases: TGTGCCTGGAGTATGACTGATACCAAAAACATTCAGTACTTC. This codes for CAWSMTDTKNIQYF.